This passage covers 20 T cell receptor beta chains from one sample sequenced in a study of blood T cell repertoires in COVID-19. Sequencing used immunoSEQ multiplex PCR; TCRdb keeps in-frame clones, though not all of them. The table has 90,000 to 120,000 clones, 89% seen once. The source material was peripheral blood. These receptors were taken from a man aged 40-49 years with active or convalescent COVID-19.

The V and J genes are TRBV6-5 and TRBJ2-5, with 10 bases identical to TRBD1. The germline gives CDR1 MNHEY, CDR2 SVGAGI. The CDR3 has 16 residues. The ends lost 0 bases at V and 4 bases at J; junction bases unmatched: 5. CDR3 in amino acids: CASSYSLRTGGETQYF. For the CDR3, the DNA is TGTGCCAGCAGTTACTCCCTCCGGACAGGGGGAGAGACCCAGTACTTC.

This clone appeared a single time. The genes are TRBV5-4 and TRBJ2-7; perhaps TRBD1 as D (5 bases). Trimming cost V 3 bases and J 2 bases, with 12 bases left between them. This CDR3 region has 14 residues. Germline assignment: CDR1 SGHNT and CDR2 YYREEE (reference sequence). The DNA for the CDR3 is TGTGCCAGCAGCTACGACAGTCTGCCCTACGAGCAGTACTTC. Amino acids: CASSYDSLPYEQYF.

This clone was observed a single time. CDR3 in DNA: TGTGCCAGCAGCGAGACAAACACTGAAGCTTTCTTT. It encodes CASSETNTEAFF. The chain recombines TRBV7-9 with TRBJ1-1; no definite D call. The germline V and J ends were trimmed by 5 bases and 2 bases, with 6 bases remaining between them. CDR3 length: 12 amino acids. Germline CDR1 and CDR2: SEHNR and FQNEAQ (reference sequence).

The rearrangement joins TRBV7-9 to TRBJ2-3, with 8 nucleotides matching TRBD1. Germline CDR1 is SEHNR and CDR2 is FQNEAQ (reference sequence). CDR3 length: 15 amino acids. V was pared by 6 bases and J by 4 bases, with 9 bases of the junction left unmatched. CDR3 loop: CASSNDRGAADTQYF. CDR3 sequence (DNA): TGTGCCAGCAGTAATGACAGGGGCGCGGCAGATACGCAGTATTTT.

This chain links TRBV25-1 with TRBJ2-5; no definite D call. The V and J ends lost 1 base and 0 bases respectively, with 6 bases between them. The CDR3 has 14 residues. Germline V gives CDR1 MGHDK, CDR2 SYGVNS. The DNA for the CDR3 is TGTGCCAGCAGTGAATCCCTTAACCAAGAGACCCAGTACTTC. It is translated as CASSESLNQETQYF.

The chain couples TRBV30 to TRBJ2-3; 7 nucleotides align to TRBD1. The CDR3 runs 16 residues. V shed 3 bases and J 0 bases; nucleotides not matched to a gene: 9. Germline V gives CDR1 GTSNPN, CDR2 SVGIG (reference sequence). CDR3 in amino acids: CAWSPKGAGSTDTQYF. CDR3 coding DNA: TGTGCCTGGAGCCCCAAGGGGGCGGGTAGCACAGATACGCAGTATTTT.

The chain employs TRBV28 and TRBJ2-3; the D is unclear. Germline CDR1 and CDR2: MDHEN and SYDVKM. This CDR3 is built from 15 residues. The V end lost 3 bases, the J end lost 4 bases, and 14 bases lay between the germline ends. CDR3: CASSFEVRRADTQYF. The CDR3 coding sequence is TGTGCCAGCAGTTTTGAGGTTAGACGAGCAGATACGCAGTATTTT.

The chain has TRBV19 and TRBJ1-1; maybe TRBD1 (6 bases). Germline V CDR1 and CDR2: LNHDA, SQIVND (reference sequence). CDR3 size: 12 residues. V was pared by 4 bases and J by 10 bases, with 13 bases between. CDR3 loop: CASSTPTGSAFF. The CDR3 coding sequence is TGTGCCAGTAGTACCCCTACAGGGTCAGCTTTCTTT.

The chain combines TRBV6-6 with TRBJ1-5; D gene uncertain. The CDR3 is 16 amino acids. CDR1 is MNHNY and CDR2 is SVGAGI in the germline V gene (reference sequence). Trimming stripped 3 bases from V and 2 bases from J, with 14 bases between. In DNA, the CDR3 is TGTGCCAGCAGTTATGGTCCCGCGTACGGCAATCAGCCCCAGCATTTT. This translates into CASSYGPAYGNQPQHF.

Regarding this clone: One junction end disagrees with the germline gene, perhaps due to a read error. This chain uses TRBV25-1 with TRBJ1-2; 8 nucleotides match TRBD1. There are 14 residues in the CDR3. The V gene's germline CDR1 is MGHDK and CDR2 SYGVNS. The CDR3 region has the DNA TGTGCCAGCAGGGAATCAGGGGGCCGCTATGGCTACACCTTC. Translated, it gives CASRESGGRYGYTF.

The CDR3 here is CASFKGGATYNEQFF. The DNA of the CDR3 is TGCGCCAGCTTTAAGGGCGGGGCCACCTACAATGAGCAGTTCTTC. The rearrangement joins TRBV5-1 to TRBJ2-1; a weak D match, TRBD2 (6 bases). V was pared by 7 bases and J by 2 bases, with 16 bases between. CDR3 length: 15 amino acids. CDR1 and CDR2 from the germline V gene are SGHRS and YFSETQ.

The chain uses TRBV7-3 and TRBJ2-5; TRBD2 matches 7 bases. The germline V gene encodes CDR1 SGHTA and CDR2 FQGTGA. This CDR3 is built from 13 residues. V dropped 6 bases and J dropped 1; count of bases not matched to a gene: 2. The CDR3 loop reads CASRASGQETQYF. CDR3 nucleotide sequence: TGTGCCAGCAGGGCTAGCGGCCAAGAGACCCAGTACTTC.

The chain uses TRBV7-9 and TRBJ1-2; 9 bases are a match to TRBD1. The germline V gene has CDR1 SEHNR and CDR2 FQNEAQ (reference sequence). This CDR3 contains 15 residues. J gave up 5 bases and V 2 bases, and 6 bases lay outside the gene matches. The CDR3 is CASSLSHGTGYGYTF. As DNA, the CDR3 is TGTGCCAGCAGCTTATCTCATGGGACAGGGTATGGCTACACCTTC.

In DNA, the CDR3 is TGTGCCAGCAGTTACCTAAGCGGGAGGGAGACCCAGTACTTC. This codes for CASSYLSGRETQYF. The chain has TRBV6-5 and TRBJ2-5, with 9 bases identical to TRBD2. CDR3 length: 14 residues. Germline V gives CDR1 MNHEY, CDR2 SVGAGI. Unmatched junction bases numbered 3, after V lost 2 bases and J lost 5 bases.

The chain couples TRBV7-2 to TRBJ2-7; TRBD1 might be the D (6 bases). Per germline, CDR1 SGHTA and CDR2 FQGNSA. Trimming cost V 3 bases and J 6 bases, with 12 bases left between them. The CDR3 covers 13 residues. The CDR3 DNA reads as TGTGCCAGCAGCTTCGTACAGGGTTTCGAGCAGTACTTC. It translates to CASSFVQGFEQYF.

The CDR3 region has the DNA TGTGCCAGCAGCTCTGGGGCCCGCACAGATACGCAGTATTTT. It specifies CASSSGARTDTQYF. This chain uses TRBV7-2 with TRBJ2-3, with D possibly matching TRBD1 (5 bases). The V end lost 4 bases, the J end lost 1 base, and 9 bases lay between the germline ends. The CDR3 extends over 14 amino acids. Germline CDR1 and CDR2: SGHTA and FQGNSA.

Here the CDR3 reads CASLSDRFNYGYTF. CDR3 coding DNA: TGTGCCTCACTATCGGACAGGTTTAACTATGGCTACACCTTC. This chain joins TRBV25-1 and TRBJ1-2; 7 nucleotides match TRBD1. The CDR3 sequence is 14 residues long. CDR1 MGHDK and CDR2 SYGVNS come from the germline V gene. Trimming removed 11 bases from V and 1 base from J; junction bases left unmatched: 10.

J is TRBJ2-3 and V is TRBV30; D call uncertain. CDR1 GTSNPN and CDR2 SVGIG come from the germline V gene (reference sequence). CDR3 length equals 16 residues. V lost 2 bases and J 3 bases, leaving 18 bases between the germline ends. CDR3: CAWSRGKSLRTDTQYF. CDR3 nucleotides: TGTGCCTGGAGTCGCGGCAAGTCCTTGCGAACAGATACGCAGTATTTT.

The gene calls are TRBV19 and TRBJ1-1; D not resolved. Per germline, CDR1 LNHDA and CDR2 SQIVND (reference sequence). The V gene lost 7 bases and the J gene lost 8 bases, with 8 bases spanning the gap. CDR3 length: 10 amino acids. The CDR3 protein is CASKRGEAFF. In DNA form, the CDR3 reads TGTGCCAGTAAGAGAGGAGAAGCTTTCTTT. Supplemented by reference TRBV19 and TRBJ1-1, the full variable domain reads DGGITQSPKYLFRKEGQNVTLSCEQNLNHDAMYWYRQDPGQGLRLIYYSQIVNDFQKGDIAEGYSVSREKKESFPLTVTSAQKNPTAFYLCASKRGEAFFGQGTRLTVV.

This chain connects TRBV18 to TRBJ1-1; a possible D gene is TRBD1 (6 bases). The length of the CDR3 is 17 residues. Germline assignment: CDR1 KGHSH and CDR2 LQKENI. Trimming took off 6 bases at V and 1 base at J, with 21 bases between the two ends. CDR3: CASSLRRGGIQNTEAFF. In DNA, the CDR3 is TGTGCCAGCTCTCTAAGGAGGGGGGGAATTCAGAACACTGAAGCTTTCTTT. Variable domain in full (rest from reference TRBV18 and TRBJ1-1): NAGVMQNPRHLVRRRGQEARLRCSPMKGHSHVYWYRQLPEEGLKFMVYLQKENIIDESGMPKERFSAEFPKEGPSILRIQQVVRGDSAAYFCASSLRRGGIQNTEAFFGQGTRLTVV.